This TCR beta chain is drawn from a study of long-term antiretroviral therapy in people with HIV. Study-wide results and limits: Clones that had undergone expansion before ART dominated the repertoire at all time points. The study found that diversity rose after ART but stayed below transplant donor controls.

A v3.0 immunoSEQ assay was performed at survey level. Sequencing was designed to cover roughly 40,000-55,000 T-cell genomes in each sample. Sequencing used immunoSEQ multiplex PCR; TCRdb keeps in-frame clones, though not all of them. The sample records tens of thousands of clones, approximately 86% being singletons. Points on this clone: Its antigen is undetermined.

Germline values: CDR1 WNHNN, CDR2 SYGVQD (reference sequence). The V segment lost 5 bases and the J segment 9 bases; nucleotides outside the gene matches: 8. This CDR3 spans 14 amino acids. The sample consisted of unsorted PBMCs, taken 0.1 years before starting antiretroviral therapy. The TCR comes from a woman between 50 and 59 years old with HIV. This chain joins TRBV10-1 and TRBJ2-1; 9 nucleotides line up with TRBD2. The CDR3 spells CASSLSGGRSEQFF. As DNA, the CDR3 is TGCGCCAGCAGTCTAAGCGGGGGGCGAAGTGAGCAGTTCTTC.